Each of the 10 T cell receptor beta chains below was sequenced from the same sample in a study of T cell repertoires in cytomegalovirus infection. TCRdb re-analysed the reads in MiXCR, keeping a single row per CDR3 protein. The sample includes 100,000 or so distinct CDR3 sequences, 20% to 30% seen only once; the top ten take around 40%. The specimen was CD8+ T cells from PBMCs. Receptor source: a human donor in good health (CMV status not recorded). Some clones in this sample may be carry-over from other donors' samples.

In this sample, this clonotype turned up many times. This chain uses TRBV4-1 with TRBJ2-1; 11 nucleotides align to TRBD2. V shed 0 bases, J shed 5 bases, and the junction held 9 bases outside the gene matches. CDR1 is MGHRA, CDR2 YSYEKL, per germline. The CDR3 loop spans 18 amino acids. The DNA for the CDR3 is TGCGCCAGCAGCCAAGATGAGGGTGGGACTAGCGGCCACAATGAGCAGTTCTTC. This translates into CASSQDEGGTSGHNEQFF.

This clonotype has just a few counts. The rearrangement uses TRBV5-6 and TRBJ2-1, with 10 bases fitting TRBD1. The CDR3 is made up of 16 amino acids. Per the germline V gene, CDR1 is SGHDT and CDR2 is YYEEEE. V was pared by 4 bases and J by 7 bases, with 11 bases of the junction left unmatched. The CDR3 sequence: CASSVATGTGVNEQFF. The CDR3 DNA reads as TGTGCCAGCAGCGTAGCAACCGGGACAGGGGTAAATGAGCAGTTCTTC.

V is TRBV6-5 and J is TRBJ2-1; 7 nucleotides match TRBD1. CDR1 MNHEY and CDR2 SVGAGI come from the germline V gene. The CDR3 extends over 12 amino acids. With V trimmed by 6 bases and J by 6 bases, 2 bases remained unmatched. The CDR3 region is CASSNRGNEQFF. The CDR3 nucleotides are TGTGCCAGCAGCAACAGGGGCAATGAGCAGTTCTTC.

The V gene is TRBV5-1, the J gene TRBJ1-1; D is uncertain. The CDR3 has 15 amino acids. Germline V gives CDR1 SGHRS, CDR2 YFSETQ. Trimming left V 2 bases short and J 0 bases short, with 11 bases between. The CDR3 here is CASSFGEIVNTEAFF. CDR3 bases: TGCGCCAGCAGCTTCGGGGAGATAGTGAACACTGAAGCTTTCTTT.

The genes are TRBV20-1 and TRBJ2-1; unclear D gene. The CDR3 covers 9 residues. Germline lookup yields CDR1 DFQATT and CDR2 SNEGSKA (reference sequence). Trimming took 5 bases from V and 13 from J, leaving 9 bases between them. The CDR3 sequence is CSAVSGQFF. CDR3 in DNA: TGCAGTGCTGTCAGTGGACAGTTCTTC.

This clonotype came up many times. The chain employs TRBV7-9 and TRBJ1-1; D is unresolved. This CDR3 contains 15 residues. Germline V gene data show CDR1 as SEHNR and CDR2 as FQNEAQ (reference sequence). Trimming stripped 0 bases from V and 0 bases from J, with 8 bases between. CDR3 loop: CASSLAPAMNTEAFF. CDR3 bases: TGTGCCAGCAGCTTAGCGCCCGCTATGAACACTGAAGCTTTCTTT.

In its sample, this clonotype was seen a few times. V and J are TRBV4-2 and TRBJ1-1; D not certain. CDR1 and CDR2 (germline): LGHNA, YNFKEQ. V was shortened by 3 bases and J by 5 bases, with 10 bases between the two germline ends. This CDR3 has 13 amino acids. The CDR3 is CASSQEGITEAFF. Written as DNA, the CDR3 is TGTGCCAGCAGCCAGGAGGGTATTACTGAAGCTTTCTTT.

This clonotype was seen more than once but under ten times. This rearrangement joins TRBV7-9 to TRBJ2-4; D may correspond to TRBD1 or TRBD2 (5 bases each). The germline gives CDR1 SEHNR, CDR2 FQNEAQ (reference sequence). The CDR3 spans 18 residues. V was cut by 1 base and J by 0 bases, with 16 bases left in between. In DNA form, the CDR3 reads TGTGCCAGCAGCTTAGGGGGGTTTGGGGTTGGAGCCAAAAACATTCAGTACTTC. Protein: CASSLGGFGVGAKNIQYF. The whole variable domain, remainder taken from reference TRBV7-9 and TRBJ2-4, is DTGVSQNPRHKITKRGQNVTFRCDPISEHNRLYWYRQTLGQGPEFLTYFQNEAQLEKSRLLSDRFSAERPKGSFSTLEIQRTEQGDSAMYLCASSLGGFGVGAKNIQYFGAGTRLSVL.

V gene TRBV12-3 or TRBV12-4 combines with J gene TRBJ2-2; D not resolved. The V and J ends lost 4 bases and 6 bases respectively, with 6 bases between them. The CDR3 runs to 12 residues. The CDR3 bases are TGTGCCAGCAGTTCCCCCCCCGGGGAGCTGTTTTTT. This gives the protein CASSSPPGELFF.

As regards this clonotype: Germline and junction disagree at one end, which may indicate a read error. The chain couples TRBV6-2 or TRBV6-3 to TRBJ2-7; no clear D. Per the germline V gene, CDR1 is MNHEY and CDR2 is SVGEGT. The CDR3 loop spans 11 amino acids. CDR3 loop: CASSHSGEQYF. Here the CDR3 DNA reads TGTGCCAGCAGTCACTCCGGAGAGCAGTACTTC.